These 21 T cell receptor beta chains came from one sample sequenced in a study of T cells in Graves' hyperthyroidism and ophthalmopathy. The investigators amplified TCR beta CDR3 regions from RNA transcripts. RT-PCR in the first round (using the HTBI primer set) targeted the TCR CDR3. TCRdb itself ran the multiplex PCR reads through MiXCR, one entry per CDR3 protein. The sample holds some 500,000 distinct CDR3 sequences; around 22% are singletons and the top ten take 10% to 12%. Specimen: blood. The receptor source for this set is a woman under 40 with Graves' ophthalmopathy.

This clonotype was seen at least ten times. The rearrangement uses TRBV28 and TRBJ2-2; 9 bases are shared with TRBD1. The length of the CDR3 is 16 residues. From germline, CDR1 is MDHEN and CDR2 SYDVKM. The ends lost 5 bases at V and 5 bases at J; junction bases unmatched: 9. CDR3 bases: TGTGCCAGCAGTCCCCTAGGGACAGGGAGGACCGGGGAGCTGTTTTTT. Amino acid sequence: CASSPLGTGRTGELFF.

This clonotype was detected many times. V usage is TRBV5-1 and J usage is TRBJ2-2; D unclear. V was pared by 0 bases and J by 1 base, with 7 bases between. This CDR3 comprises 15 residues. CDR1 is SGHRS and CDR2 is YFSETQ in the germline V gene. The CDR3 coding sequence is TGCGCCAGCAGCTTGGATGGCAGGAACACCGGGGAGCTGTTTTTT. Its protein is CASSLDGRNTGELFF.

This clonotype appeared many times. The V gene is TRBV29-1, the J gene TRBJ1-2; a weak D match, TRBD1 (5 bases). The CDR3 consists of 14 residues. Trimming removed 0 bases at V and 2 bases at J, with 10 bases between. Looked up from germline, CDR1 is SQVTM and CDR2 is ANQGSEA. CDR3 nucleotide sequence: TGCAGCGTTGAAGAGGGGGGAGACAACTATGGCTACACCTTC. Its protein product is CSVEEGGDNYGYTF.

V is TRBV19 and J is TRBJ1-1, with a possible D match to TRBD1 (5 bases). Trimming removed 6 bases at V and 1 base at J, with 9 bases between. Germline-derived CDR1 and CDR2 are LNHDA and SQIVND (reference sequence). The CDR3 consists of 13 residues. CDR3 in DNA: TGTGCCAGTAGGGGGACGCCGAACACTGAAGCTTTCTTT. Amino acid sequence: CASRGTPNTEAFF.

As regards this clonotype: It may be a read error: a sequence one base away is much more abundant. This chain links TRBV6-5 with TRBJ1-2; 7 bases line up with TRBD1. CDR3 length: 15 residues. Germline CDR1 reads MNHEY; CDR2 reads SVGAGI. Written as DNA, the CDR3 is TGTGCCAGCAGTTACTCGTACAGGGGTACCTATGGCTACATCTTC. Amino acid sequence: CASSYSYRGTYGYIF.

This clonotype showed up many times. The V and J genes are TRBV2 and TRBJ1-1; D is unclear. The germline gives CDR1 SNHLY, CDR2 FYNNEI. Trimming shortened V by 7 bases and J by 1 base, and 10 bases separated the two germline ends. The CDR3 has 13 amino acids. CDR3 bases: TGTGCCAGCACCCGTGGAGGGAACACTGAAGCTTTCTTT. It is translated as CASTRGGNTEAFF.

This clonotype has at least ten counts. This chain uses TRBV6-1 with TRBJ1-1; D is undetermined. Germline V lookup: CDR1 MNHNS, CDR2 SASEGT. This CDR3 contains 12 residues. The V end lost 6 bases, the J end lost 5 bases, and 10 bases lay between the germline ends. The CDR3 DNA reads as TGTGCCAGCAGGACGACGGAGACTGAAGCTTTCTTT. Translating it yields CASRTTETEAFF.

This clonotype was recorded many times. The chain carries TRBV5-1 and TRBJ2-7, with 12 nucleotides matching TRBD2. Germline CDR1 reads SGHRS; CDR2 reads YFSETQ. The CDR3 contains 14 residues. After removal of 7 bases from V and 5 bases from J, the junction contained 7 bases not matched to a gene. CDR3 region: CASGYGLAGNEQYF. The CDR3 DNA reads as TGCGCCAGCGGATATGGACTAGCGGGGAACGAGCAGTACTTC.

The CDR3 loop reads CASSVEPGKTGIHTEAFF. CDR3 bases: TGTGCCAGCAGCGTAGAACCGGGAAAGACAGGGATCCACACTGAAGCTTTCTTT. The chain carries TRBV9 and TRBJ1-1; 7 nucleotides align to TRBD1. Trimming at V came to 0 bases and at J to 3 bases, leaving 14 bases not matched to a gene. This CDR3 is built from 18 residues. The germline CDR1 and CDR2 sequences are SGDLS and YYNGEE.

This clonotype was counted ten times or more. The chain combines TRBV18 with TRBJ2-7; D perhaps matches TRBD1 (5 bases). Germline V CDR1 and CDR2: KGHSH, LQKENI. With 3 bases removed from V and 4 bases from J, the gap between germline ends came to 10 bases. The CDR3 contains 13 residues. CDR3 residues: CASSPLRVYEQYF. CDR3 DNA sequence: TGTGCCAGCTCACCGCTCAGGGTATACGAGCAGTACTTC.

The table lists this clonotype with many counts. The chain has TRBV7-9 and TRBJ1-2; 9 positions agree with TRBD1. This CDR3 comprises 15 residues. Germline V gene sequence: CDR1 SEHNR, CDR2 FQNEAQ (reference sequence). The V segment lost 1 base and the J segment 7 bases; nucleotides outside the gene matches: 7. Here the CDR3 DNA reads TGTGCCAGCAGCTTAGATGGGACAGGGCTTTTTGGCTACACCTTC. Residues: CASSLDGTGLFGYTF.

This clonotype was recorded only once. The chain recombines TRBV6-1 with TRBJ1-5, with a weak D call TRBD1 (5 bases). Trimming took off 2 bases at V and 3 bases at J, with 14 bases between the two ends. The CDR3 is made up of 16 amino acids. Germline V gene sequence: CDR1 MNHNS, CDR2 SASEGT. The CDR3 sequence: CASSEFSGTPNQPQHF. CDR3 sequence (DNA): TGTGCCAGCAGTGAATTCTCGGGGACCCCCAATCAGCCCCAGCATTTT.

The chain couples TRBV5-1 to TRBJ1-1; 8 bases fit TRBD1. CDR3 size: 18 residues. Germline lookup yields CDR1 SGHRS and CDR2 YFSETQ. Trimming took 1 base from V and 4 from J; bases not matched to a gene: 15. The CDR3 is CASSLYVRGPAVSTEAFF. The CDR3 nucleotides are TGCGCCAGCAGCTTGTATGTCAGGGGGCCGGCAGTGAGCACTGAAGCTTTCTTT.

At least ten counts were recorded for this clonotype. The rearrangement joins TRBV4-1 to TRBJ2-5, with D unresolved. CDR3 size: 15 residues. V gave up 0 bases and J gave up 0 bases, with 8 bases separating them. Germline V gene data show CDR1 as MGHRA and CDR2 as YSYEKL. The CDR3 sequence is CASSQEARNQETQYF. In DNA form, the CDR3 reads TGCGCCAGCAGCCAAGAGGCCCGGAACCAAGAGACCCAGTACTTC.

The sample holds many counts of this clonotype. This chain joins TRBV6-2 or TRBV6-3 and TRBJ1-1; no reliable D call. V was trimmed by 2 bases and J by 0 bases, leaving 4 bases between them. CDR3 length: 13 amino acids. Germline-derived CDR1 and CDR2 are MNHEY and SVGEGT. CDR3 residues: CASSYPMNTEAFF. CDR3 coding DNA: TGTGCCAGCAGTTACCCCATGAACACTGAAGCTTTCTTT.

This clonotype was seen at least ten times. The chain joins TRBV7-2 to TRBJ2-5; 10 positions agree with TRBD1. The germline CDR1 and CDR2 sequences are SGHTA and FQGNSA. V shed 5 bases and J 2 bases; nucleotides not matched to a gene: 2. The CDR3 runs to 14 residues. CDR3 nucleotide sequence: TGTGCCAGCAGCCCGGACAGGGGGCAAGAGACCCAGTACTTC. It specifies CASSPDRGQETQYF. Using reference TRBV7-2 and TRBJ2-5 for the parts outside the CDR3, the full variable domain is GAGVSQSPSNKVTEKGKDVELRCDPISGHTALYWYRQSLGQGLEFLIYFQGNSAPDKSGLPSDRFSAERTGGSVSTLTIQRTQQEDSAVYLCASSPDRGQETQYFGPGTRLLVL.

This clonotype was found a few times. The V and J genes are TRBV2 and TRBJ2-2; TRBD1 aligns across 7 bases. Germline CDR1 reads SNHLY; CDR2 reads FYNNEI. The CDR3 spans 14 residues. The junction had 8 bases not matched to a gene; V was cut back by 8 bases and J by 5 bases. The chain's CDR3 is CASGATGVTGELFF. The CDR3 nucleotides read TGTGCCAGCGGGGCTACAGGGGTTACCGGGGAGCTGTTTTTT.

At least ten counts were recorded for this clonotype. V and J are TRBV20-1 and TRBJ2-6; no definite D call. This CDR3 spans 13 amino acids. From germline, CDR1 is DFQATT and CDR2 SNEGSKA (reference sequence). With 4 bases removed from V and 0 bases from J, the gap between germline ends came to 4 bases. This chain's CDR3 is CSAIGSGANVLTF. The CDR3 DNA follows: TGCAGTGCTATTGGCTCTGGGGCCAACGTCCTGACTTTC.

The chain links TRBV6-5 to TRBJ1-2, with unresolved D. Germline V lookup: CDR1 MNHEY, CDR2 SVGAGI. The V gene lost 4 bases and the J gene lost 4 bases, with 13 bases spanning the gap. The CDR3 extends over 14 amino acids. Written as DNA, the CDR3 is TGTGCCAGCAGTTCGACGGGAAACTCCTATGGCTACACCTTC. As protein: CASSSTGNSYGYTF.

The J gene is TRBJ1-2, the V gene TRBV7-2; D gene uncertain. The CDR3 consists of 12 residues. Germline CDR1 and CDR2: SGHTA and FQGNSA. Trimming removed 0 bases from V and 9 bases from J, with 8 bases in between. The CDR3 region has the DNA TGTGCCAGCAGCTTAGCAGGGCGTAGCTACACCTTC. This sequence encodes CASSLAGRSYTF.

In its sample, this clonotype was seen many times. The DNA for the CDR3 is TGTGCCCGGGAGGGAGACGGGGGGGCCACTGGGACCCAGTACTTC. Residues: CAREGDGGATGTQYF. The chain has TRBV30 and TRBJ2-5; 8 nucleotides match TRBD2. Germline V gives CDR1 GTSNPN, CDR2 SVGIG (reference sequence). V trimming: 8 bases; J trimming: 7 bases; junction bases outside the gene matches: 18. This CDR3 has 15 residues.